Presented here are 31 T cell receptor beta chains from one specimen sequenced in a study of blood T cell repertoires in COVID-19. Method: immunoSEQ multiplex PCR; TCRdb's copy keeps in-frame clones and lacks some. The repertoire has about 250,000 clones, about 87% of them found once; the top ten carry 2.5% to 3.5%. Sequencing input: PBMCs or T cells enriched from blood (not recorded which). The receptor source for this set is a woman in her forties or fifties who had recovered from COVID-19.

This clone was seen only once. The chain has TRBV16 and TRBJ1-5; D call uncertain. This CDR3 has 16 amino acids. Trimming cost V 4 bases and J 4 bases, with 17 bases left between them. Germline assignment: CDR1 KGHSY and CDR2 FQNENV. Here the CDR3 DNA reads TGTGCCAGCAGCCCTTTCCGTGGGTTCGGGAATCAGCCCCAGCATTTT. Amino acids: CASSPFRGFGNQPQHF.

The chain couples TRBV7-2 to TRBJ2-7, with 7 nucleotides matching TRBD1. J lost 2 bases, V lost 4 bases, and 8 bases had no gene match. The CDR3 extends over 15 amino acids. From germline, CDR1 is SGHTA and CDR2 FQGNSA. The CDR3 loop reads CASSWGWGQPYEQYF. DNA for the CDR3: TGTGCCAGCAGCTGGGGTTGGGGACAGCCCTACGAGCAGTACTTC.

V is TRBV4-2 and J is TRBJ1-4; D is unresolved. The CDR3 covers 16 residues. Germline V lookup: CDR1 LGHNA, CDR2 YNFKEQ. The V end lost 7 bases, the J end lost 8 bases, and 23 bases lay between the germline ends. The CDR3 sequence: CASTNLGREGGEKLFF. The CDR3 DNA follows: TGTGCCAGCACAAACCTTGGAAGGGAAGGAGGAGAAAAACTGTTTTTT.

Remarks on this clone: This sample also contains other DNA sequences that code for the same CDR3. The V gene is TRBV28, the J gene TRBJ1-5; 7 bases agree with TRBD1. In germline, CDR1 is MDHEN, CDR2 SYDVKM. This CDR3 spans 15 amino acids. V lost 6 bases to trimming and J lost 4 bases; unmatched junction nucleotides: 9. Here the CDR3 DNA reads TGTGCCAGCAGCCTCCGGACAGGCGGTAATCAGCCCCAGCATTTT. Protein product: CASSLRTGGNQPQHF.

This chain uses TRBV7-2 with TRBJ1-1, with a possible D match to TRBD1 (6 bases). Germline assignment: CDR1 SGHTA and CDR2 FQGNSA. CDR3 length: 14 amino acids. V was clipped by 5 bases and J by 7 bases, with 17 bases between them. CDR3 DNA sequence: TGTGCCAGCAGCCCGACAGGCAGCCTTGTTGAAGCTTTCTTT. This translates into CASSPTGSLVEAFF.

In nucleotides, the CDR3 is TGTGCCAGTAGTCGACAGGGCTCGGTCTATGGCTACACCTTC. This codes for CASSRQGSVYGYTF. This rearrangement joins TRBV19 to TRBJ1-2; 7 positions agree with TRBD1. The CDR3 consists of 14 residues. V lost 5 bases, J lost 4 bases, and 7 bases stayed unmatched. The germline gives CDR1 LNHDA, CDR2 SQIVND (reference sequence).

The J gene is TRBJ2-6, the V gene TRBV10-3; 12 bases map to TRBD1. This CDR3 spans 17 amino acids. Trimming removed 6 bases from V and 4 bases from J; junction bases left unmatched: 7. CDR1 ENHRY and CDR2 SYGVKD come from the germline V gene. The CDR3 bases are TGTGCCATCAGACCGGGACAGGGGGCTGGAGGGGCCAACGTCCTGACTTTC. Amino acid sequence: CAIRPGQGAGGANVLTF.

This sequence joins TRBV5-6 and TRBJ1-1, with a tentative D call TRBD1 (6 bases). Germline lookup yields CDR1 SGHDT and CDR2 YYEEEE. This CDR3 contains 14 residues. Trimming pared 4 bases from V and 6 bases from J, leaving 16 bases between. The CDR3 nucleotides are TGTGCCAGCAGCGACGTTCAGGGGAGCGCTGAAGCTTTCTTT. Translation gives CASSDVQGSAEAFF.

This rearrangement joins TRBV5-8 to TRBJ1-3; no clear D gene. Germline CDR1 is SGHTS and CDR2 is YDEGEE. V was pared by 5 bases and J by 0 bases, with 12 bases between. This CDR3 comprises 15 residues. In nucleotides, the CDR3 is TGTGCCAGCAGTTACAGTTTCTTCTCTGGAAACACCATATATTTT. It specifies CASSYSFFSGNTIYF.

This rearrangement joins TRBV18 to TRBJ1-1; maybe TRBD1 (5 bases). This CDR3 is built from 13 residues. V was shortened by 3 bases and J by 5 bases, with 10 bases between the two germline ends. Germline V gives CDR1 KGHSH, CDR2 LQKENI. Here the CDR3 DNA reads TGTGCCAGCTCACCGCGGGGGGAGACTGAAGCTTTCTTT. This codes for CASSPRGETEAFF.

The chain uses TRBV7-3 and TRBJ2-5; possibly TRBD1 for D (7 bases). Germline values: CDR1 SGHTA, CDR2 FQGTGA. Trimming shortened V by 5 bases and J by 7 bases, and 20 bases separated the two germline ends. The CDR3 runs to 15 residues. The CDR3: CASSPPGGGLRTQYF. Here the CDR3 DNA reads TGTGCCAGCAGCCCCCCTGGAGGGGGCCTGAGGACCCAGTACTTC.

This clone was counted once. This sequence joins TRBV4-3 and TRBJ1-2; no clear D gene. Germline CDR1 reads LGHNA; CDR2 reads YSLEER. This CDR3 region has 13 residues. Trimming left V 0 bases short and J 2 bases short, with 4 bases between. CDR3: CASSQDQNYGYTF. DNA for the CDR3: TGCGCCAGCAGCCAAGACCAGAACTATGGCTACACCTTC.

The chain combines TRBV18 with TRBJ2-3, with D tentatively TRBD2 (5 bases). Trimming shortened V by 3 bases and J by 0 bases, and 10 bases separated the two germline ends. This CDR3 is built from 15 residues. CDR1 KGHSH and CDR2 LQKENI come from the germline V gene. CDR3 amino acids: CASSPSLESTDTQYF. For the CDR3, the DNA is TGTGCCAGCTCACCTTCACTAGAGAGCACAGATACGCAGTATTTT.

CDR3: CSVFRQGNTEAFF. In DNA, the CDR3 is TGCAGCGTGTTCAGACAGGGGAACACTGAAGCTTTCTTT. The V call is TRBV29-1, the J call TRBJ1-1; 7 nucleotides line up with TRBD1. Unmatched junction bases numbered 5, after V lost 6 bases and J lost 1 base. CDR1 is SQVTM, CDR2 ANQGSEA, per germline. The CDR3 totals 13 residues.

This clone was recorded only once. V and J are TRBV15 and TRBJ2-5; no reliable D call. The length of the CDR3 is 13 residues. Between the trimmed V and J ends, which lost 3 bases and 4 bases, there was a span of 9 bases. Germline V gene sequence: CDR1 LNHNV, CDR2 YYDKDF (reference sequence). The CDR3, as DNA: TGTGCCACCAGCAGGAGTTATTTAGAGACCCAGTACTTC. Translated, it gives CATSRSYLETQYF.

The chain uses TRBV20-1 and TRBJ2-3; D perhaps matches TRBD2 (6 bases). The CDR3 loop spans 17 amino acids. Trimming removed 3 bases from V and 2 bases from J, with 21 bases in between. Germline CDR1 DFQATT, CDR2 SNEGSKA (reference sequence). The CDR3 DNA sequence: TGCAGTGCTAGTTTTATAGCGGTGGAGCTCTCCACAGATACGCAGTATTTT. Translated: CSASFIAVELSTDTQYF.

The chain combines TRBV3-1 (or the pseudogene TRBV3-2) with TRBJ2-1; 14 bases are shared with TRBD2. Germline V gene lookup returns CDR1 LGHDT and CDR2 YNNKEL (reference sequence). V lost 4 bases and J lost 5; bases outside the gene matches: 7. The CDR3 runs to 17 residues. The CDR3 DNA is TGTGCCAGCAGCCCTTGGACTAGCGGGGGGATTCACAATGAGCAGTTCTTC. The encoded protein is CASSPWTSGGIHNEQFF.

V gene TRBV7-8 combines with J gene TRBJ2-1; D unclear. V gave up 5 bases and J gave up 8 bases, with 7 bases separating them. The V gene's germline CDR1 is SGHVS and CDR2 FQNEAQ. This CDR3 contains 11 residues. The CDR3 loop is CASSQTHEQFF. The CDR3, as DNA: TGTGCCAGCAGCCAGACTCATGAGCAGTTCTTC.

The V call is TRBV28, the J call TRBJ1-4; a possible D gene is TRBD1 (6 bases). Germline CDR1 and CDR2: MDHEN and SYDVKM. Trimming removed 10 bases at V and 11 bases at J, with 23 bases between. The CDR3 has 14 amino acids. CDR3 amino acids: CAISGGPEPGKLFF. As DNA, the CDR3 is TGTGCCATCTCGGGGGGCCCCGAACCAGGGAAACTGTTTTTT.

The genes are TRBV24-1 and TRBJ1-2; 9 nucleotides align to TRBD1. The V gene end was trimmed by 2 bases and the J gene end by 6 bases; junction bases not matched to a gene: 0. Germline values: CDR1 KGHDR, CDR2 SFDVKD. This CDR3 is built from 13 residues. CDR3 sequence: CATSDWTGDGYTF. CDR3 coding DNA: TGTGCCACCAGTGATTGGACAGGGGATGGCTACACCTTC.

The J gene is TRBJ1-2, the V gene TRBV28, with D possibly being TRBD1 (5 bases). CDR3 length: 14 amino acids. Looked up from germline, CDR1 is MDHEN and CDR2 is SYDVKM. V dropped 6 bases and J dropped 5 bases, with 16 bases sitting between them. The CDR3 sequence is CASSPSGLVYGYTF. The CDR3 region has the DNA TGTGCCAGCAGCCCCTCAGGGCTCGTGTATGGCTACACCTTC.

This clone was counted between two and nine times. V gene TRBV6-2 or TRBV6-3 combines with J gene TRBJ2-1, with TRBD2 matching over 10 bases. Germline-derived CDR1 and CDR2 are MNHEY and SVGEGT. The CDR3 contains 15 residues. V was pared by 3 bases and J by 4 bases, with 3 bases of the junction left unmatched. The CDR3 DNA is TGTGCCAGCAGTTATGGGACTAGCGTATACAATGAGCAGTTCTTC. Amino acids: CASSYGTSVYNEQFF.

The chain couples TRBV28 to TRBJ1-1; 7 bases agree with TRBD1. V was pared by 7 bases and J by 0 bases, with 8 bases of the junction left unmatched. Per the germline V gene, CDR1 is MDHEN and CDR2 is SYDVKM. The CDR3 contains 15 residues. The CDR3 protein is CASTGGRQLNTEAFF. The CDR3 DNA sequence: TGTGCCAGCACAGGGGGGCGACAACTGAACACTGAAGCTTTCTTT. Looking up the rest from reference TRBV28 and TRBJ1-1 gives the full variable domain: DVKVTQSSRYLVKRTGEKVFLECVQDMDHENMFWYRQDPGLGLRLIYFSYDVKMKEKGDIPEGYSVSREKKERFSLILESASTNQTSMYLCASTGGRQLNTEAFFGQGTRLTVV.

The gene calls are TRBV28 and TRBJ2-5; 8 bases are shared with TRBD2. This CDR3 is 14 amino acids long. V was clipped by 6 bases and J by 1 base; unmatched bases: 4. Germline V CDR1 and CDR2: MDHEN, SYDVKM. The CDR3 loop is CASRLSGAQETQYF. CDR3 bases: TGTGCCAGCAGGCTTAGCGGGGCCCAAGAGACCCAGTACTTC.

This chain connects TRBV27 to TRBJ2-2, with D unclear. Between the trimmed V and J ends, which lost 4 bases and 7 bases, there was a span of 10 bases. CDR3 length: 13 amino acids. Germline V gives CDR1 MNHEY, CDR2 SMNVEV (reference sequence). The CDR3 protein is CASSSEVFGELFF. In DNA, the CDR3 is TGTGCCAGCAGTTCAGAAGTTTTCGGGGAGCTGTTTTTT.

The chain links TRBV4-2 to TRBJ2-5; D uncertain. The V and J ends lost 2 bases and 5 bases respectively, with 9 bases between them. CDR1 is LGHNA, CDR2 YNFKEQ, per germline. The CDR3 extends over 13 amino acids. In DNA form, the CDR3 reads TGTGCCAGCAGCCAAAAGAATCGGGAGACCCAGTACTTC. Its protein product is CASSQKNRETQYF.

The chain combines TRBV29-1 with TRBJ2-1; 10 bases are shared with TRBD2. V dropped 7 bases and J dropped 6; count of bases not matched to a gene: 6. This CDR3 spans 13 amino acids. Germline V gene sequence: CDR1 SQVTM, CDR2 ANQGSEA. The CDR3 is CSAAGGRVNEQFF. The CDR3, as DNA: TGCAGCGCAGCGGGAGGGCGGGTCAATGAGCAGTTCTTC.

Only one count was recorded for this clone. This chain uses TRBV7-2 with TRBJ2-7; 12 bases match TRBD2. The CDR3 has 16 residues. Trimming at V came to 2 bases and at J to 4 bases, leaving 6 bases not matched to a gene. Germline CDR1 and CDR2: SGHTA and FQGNSA. CDR3 in DNA: TGTGCCAGCAGCTTAAGGCTAGCGGGAGGGCCTTACGAGCAGTACTTC. This sequence encodes CASSLRLAGGPYEQYF.

V usage is TRBV5-4 and J usage is TRBJ2-5; 9 nucleotides line up with TRBD2. The trim removed 0 bases at V and 5 bases at J, leaving 2 bases unmatched. The CDR3 covers 14 residues. Germline lookup yields CDR1 SGHNT and CDR2 YYREEE (reference sequence). The CDR3 nucleotides read TGTGCCAGCAGCTTGGGTCTAGCGGGGGAGACCCAGTACTTC. It yields the protein CASSLGLAGETQYF.

The J gene is TRBJ1-4, the V gene TRBV18; D gene ambiguous. The CDR3 totals 14 residues. Trimming shortened V by 3 bases and J by 4 bases, and 9 bases separated the two germline ends. Per the germline V gene, CDR1 is KGHSH and CDR2 is LQKENI. The CDR3 DNA sequence: TGTGCCAGCTCACCCAGGTCAATTAATGAAAAACTGTTTTTT. Translating gives CASSPRSINEKLFF.

This clone was observed a few times. The rearrangement joins TRBV6-5 to TRBJ1-6; the D is unclear. This CDR3 spans 15 amino acids. Germline V gene lookup returns CDR1 MNHEY and CDR2 SVGAGI. Trimming cost V 0 bases and J 7 bases, with 10 bases left between them. The CDR3, as DNA: TGTGCCAGCAGTTACTCGCGACCGCGGAATTCACCCCTCCACTTT. The encoded protein is CASSYSRPRNSPLHF.